What follows is one TCR beta chain and its context. Its antigen is not known. The CDR3 end lies 3 residues beyond the end of the read and is filled in from the germline J gene. The entry originates in a study of T cells in women clearing cervical HPV infection. Study outcomes and limitations: Cases carried less TRBV6-7 than controls: about 0.1% versus 0.15%. Effector/memory and HPV-specific T cells were not isolated, and association timing is unknown. Each sample's T-cell count was unknown, possibly confounding richness.

Clones were read by immunoSEQ multiplex PCR, and TCRdb kept only the in-frame ones, dropping some. The sample's table shows tens of thousands of clones. The length of the CDR3 is 13 residues. V was clipped by 6 bases and J by 2 bases, with 10 bases between them. The clonotype was recovered from a woman between 18 and 75 years old with a cervical HPV16 infection that either progressed to CIN3+ or cleared (not recorded which). The source material was blood buffy coat. V and J are TRBV12-3 or TRBV12-4 and TRBJ1-1; tentatively, D is TRBD1 (5 bases). This chain's CDR3 is CASRPGGNTEAFF. The DNA read from the CDR3 is TGTGCCAGCAGACCGGGGGGAAACACTGAA.